The clone carrying this TCR beta chain was observed a few times. Its antigen is not identified. The CDR3 spans 14 residues. CDR1 is SNHLY and CDR2 is FYNNEI in the germline V gene. Deletions cut 6 bases from V and 4 bases from J, with 13 bases between. This entry is derived from a study of shared clonotypes between healthy human individuals. Study observations and caveats: Clonotypes which were not shared had lower generation probabilities than clonotypes that all four donors shared.

This table comes from immunoSEQ multiplex PCR, and its TCRdb copy is limited to in-frame clones, with some not included. The table shows about 1 million clones, with approximately 70% occurring only once. This clonotype was sampled from a man aged 18 to 29 in good health. The V gene is TRBV2, the J gene TRBJ1-5, with a weak D call TRBD1 (6 bases). The sample comprised memory CD4+ T cells sorted from blood. Described subset: CD45RA-negative fraction. The chain's CDR3 is CASSQGPNNQPQHF. The CDR3 DNA sequence: TGTGCCAGCAGCCAGGGGCCGAATAATCAGCCCCAGCATTTT.